The 2 T cell receptor beta chains below were found in one sample sequenced in a study of blood T cell repertoires in COVID-19. Only in-frame clones appear in the TCRdb table, and some are missing; sequencing was by immunoSEQ multiplex PCR. The repertoire has hundreds of thousands of clones, around 85% of them found once; the top ten carry around 4.5%. The sequencing sample was made of peripheral blood. The receptors derive from a woman aged 45-65 years with active or convalescent COVID-19.

CDR3 loop: CAIRRDLQGTEAFF. CDR3 DNA sequence: TGTGCCATCAGACGGGATCTCCAAGGGACTGAAGCTTTCTTT. The chain couples TRBV10-3 to TRBJ1-1; unclear D gene. Trimming removed 6 bases at V and 5 bases at J, with 16 bases between. The CDR3 runs 14 residues. Germline assignment: CDR1 ENHRY and CDR2 SYGVKD.

This chain connects TRBV6-1 to TRBJ1-4; tentatively, D is TRBD1 (5 bases). V gave up 10 bases and J gave up 7 bases, with 19 bases separating them. This CDR3 is 14 amino acids long. The germline CDR1 and CDR2 sequences are MNHNS and SASEGT. CDR3 sequence (DNA): TGTGCCACCCAAAGAACACAGGCCACTGAAAAACTGTTTTTT. This translates into CATQRTQATEKLFF.